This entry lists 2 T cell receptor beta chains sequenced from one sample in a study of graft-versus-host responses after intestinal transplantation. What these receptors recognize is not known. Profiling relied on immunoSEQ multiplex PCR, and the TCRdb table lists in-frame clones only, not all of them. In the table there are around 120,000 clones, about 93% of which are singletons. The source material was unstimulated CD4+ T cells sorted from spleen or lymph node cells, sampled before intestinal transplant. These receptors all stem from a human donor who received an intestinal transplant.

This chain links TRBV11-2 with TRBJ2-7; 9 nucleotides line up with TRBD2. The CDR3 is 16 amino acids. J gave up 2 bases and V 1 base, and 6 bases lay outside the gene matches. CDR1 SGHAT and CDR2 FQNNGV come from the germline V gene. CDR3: CASSLGSGSYAYEQYF. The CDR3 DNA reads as TGTGCCAGCAGCTTAGGTAGCGGGAGTTACGCCTACGAGCAGTACTTC.

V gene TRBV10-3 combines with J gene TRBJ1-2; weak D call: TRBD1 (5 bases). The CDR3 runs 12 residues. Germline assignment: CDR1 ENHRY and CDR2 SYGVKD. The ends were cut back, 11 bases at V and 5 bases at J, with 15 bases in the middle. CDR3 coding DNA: TGTGCCGTAAAAATCCAGGGATATGGCTACACCTTC. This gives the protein CAVKIQGYGYTF.